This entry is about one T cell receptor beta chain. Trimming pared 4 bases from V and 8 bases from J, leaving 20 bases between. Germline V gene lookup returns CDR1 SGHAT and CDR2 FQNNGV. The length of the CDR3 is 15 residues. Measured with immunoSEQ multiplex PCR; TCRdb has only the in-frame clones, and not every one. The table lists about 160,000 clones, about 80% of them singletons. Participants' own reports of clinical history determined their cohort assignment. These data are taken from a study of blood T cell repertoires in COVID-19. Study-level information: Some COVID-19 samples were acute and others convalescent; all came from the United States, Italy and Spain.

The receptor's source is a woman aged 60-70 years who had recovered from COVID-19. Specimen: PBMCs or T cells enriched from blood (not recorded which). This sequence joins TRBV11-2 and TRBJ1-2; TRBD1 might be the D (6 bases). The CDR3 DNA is TGTGCCAGCAGCTCGACCGCGGTGACAGGTCAGGGCTACACCTTC. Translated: CASSSTAVTGQGYTF. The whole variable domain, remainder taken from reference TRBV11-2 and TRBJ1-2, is EAGVAQSPRYKIIEKRQSVAFWCNPISGHATLYWYQQILGQGPKLLIQFQNNGVVDDSQLPKDRFSAERLKGVDSTLKIQPAKLEDSAVYLCASSSTAVTGQGYTFGSGTRLTVV.